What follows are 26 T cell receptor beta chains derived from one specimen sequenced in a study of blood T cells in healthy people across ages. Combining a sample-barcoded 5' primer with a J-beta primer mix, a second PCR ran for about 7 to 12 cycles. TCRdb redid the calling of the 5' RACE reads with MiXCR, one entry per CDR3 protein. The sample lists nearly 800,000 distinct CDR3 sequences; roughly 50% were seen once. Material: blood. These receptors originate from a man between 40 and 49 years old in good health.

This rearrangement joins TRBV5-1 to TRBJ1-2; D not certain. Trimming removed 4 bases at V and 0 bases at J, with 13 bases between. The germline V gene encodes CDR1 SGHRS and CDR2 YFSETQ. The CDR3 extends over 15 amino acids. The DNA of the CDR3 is TGCGCCAGCAGCCCGGACCCGTACGCTAACTATGGCTACACCTTC. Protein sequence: CASSPDPYANYGYTF.

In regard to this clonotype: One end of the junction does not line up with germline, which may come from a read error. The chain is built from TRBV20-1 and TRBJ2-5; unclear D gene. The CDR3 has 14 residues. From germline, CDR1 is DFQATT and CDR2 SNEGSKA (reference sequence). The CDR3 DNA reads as TGCAGTGCTGGAGATCCCCTAAGGGAAGAGACCCAGTACTTC. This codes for CSAGDPLREETQYF.

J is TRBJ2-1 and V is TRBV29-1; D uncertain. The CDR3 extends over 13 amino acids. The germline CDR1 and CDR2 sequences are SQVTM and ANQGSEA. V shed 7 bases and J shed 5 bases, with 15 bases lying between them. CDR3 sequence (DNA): TGCAGCGGAAAGGACGGAAAAAACAATGAGCAGTTCTTC. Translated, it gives CSGKDGKNNEQFF.

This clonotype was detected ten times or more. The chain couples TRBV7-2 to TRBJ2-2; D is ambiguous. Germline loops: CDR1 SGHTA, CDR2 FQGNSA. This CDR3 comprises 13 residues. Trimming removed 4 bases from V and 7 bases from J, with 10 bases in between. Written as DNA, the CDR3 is TGTGCCAGCAGCTCTCGACCCGACGGGGAGCTGTTTTTT. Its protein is CASSSRPDGELFF.

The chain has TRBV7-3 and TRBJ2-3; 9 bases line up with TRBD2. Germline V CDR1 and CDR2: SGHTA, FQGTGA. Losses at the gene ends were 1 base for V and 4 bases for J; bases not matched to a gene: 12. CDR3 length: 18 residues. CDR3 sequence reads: CASSLMAGGPGSADTQYF. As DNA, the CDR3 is TGTGCCAGCAGCTTAATGGCGGGAGGGCCGGGGTCGGCAGATACGCAGTATTTT.

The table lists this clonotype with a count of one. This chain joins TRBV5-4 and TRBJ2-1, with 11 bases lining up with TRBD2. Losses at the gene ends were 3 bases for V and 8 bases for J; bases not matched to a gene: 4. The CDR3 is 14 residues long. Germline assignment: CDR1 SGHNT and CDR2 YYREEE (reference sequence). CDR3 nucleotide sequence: TGTGCCAGCAGCTCTAGCGGGGGGATCTATGAGCAGTTCTTC. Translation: CASSSSGGIYEQFF.

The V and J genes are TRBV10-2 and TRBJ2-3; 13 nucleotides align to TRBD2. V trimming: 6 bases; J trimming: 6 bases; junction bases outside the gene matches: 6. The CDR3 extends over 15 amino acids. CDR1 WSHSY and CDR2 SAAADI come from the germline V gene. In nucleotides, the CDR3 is TGCGCCAGCAGCATAACTAGCGGGAGGGCGGATACGCAGTATTTT. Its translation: CASSITSGRADTQYF.

The CDR3 loop reads CSARAPSDYYEQYF. CDR3 in DNA: TGCAGTGCTAGGGCCCCTAGCGATTACTACGAGCAGTACTTC. The gene calls are TRBV20-1 and TRBJ2-7, with a possible D match to TRBD2 (6 bases). Germline CDR1 DFQATT, CDR2 SNEGSKA (reference sequence). V lost 3 bases and J 3 bases, leaving 15 bases between the germline ends. The CDR3 has 14 amino acids.

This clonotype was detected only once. CDR3 region: CSGASGMTWEQYF. CDR3 coding DNA: TGCAGTGGGGCTAGCGGGATGACGTGGGAGCAGTACTTC. V gene TRBV20-1 combines with J gene TRBJ2-4; 9 positions match TRBD2. Losses at the gene ends were 7 bases for V and 13 bases for J; bases not matched to a gene: 14. Germline assignment: CDR1 DFQATT and CDR2 SNEGSKA (reference sequence). The CDR3 has 13 residues.

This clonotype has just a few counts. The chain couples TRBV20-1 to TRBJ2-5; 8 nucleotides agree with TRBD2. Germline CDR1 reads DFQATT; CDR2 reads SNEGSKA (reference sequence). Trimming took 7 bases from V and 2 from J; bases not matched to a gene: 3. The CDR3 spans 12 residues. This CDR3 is CSVAGTQETQYF. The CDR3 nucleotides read TGCAGTGTAGCGGGGACACAAGAGACCCAGTACTTC.

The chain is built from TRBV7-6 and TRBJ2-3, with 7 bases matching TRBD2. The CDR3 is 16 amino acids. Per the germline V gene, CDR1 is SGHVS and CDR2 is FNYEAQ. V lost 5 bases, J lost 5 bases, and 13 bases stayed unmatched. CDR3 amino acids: CASSPLGGGVGDTQYF. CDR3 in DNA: TGTGCCAGCAGCCCCCTCGGCGGGGGAGTTGGAGATACGCAGTATTTT.

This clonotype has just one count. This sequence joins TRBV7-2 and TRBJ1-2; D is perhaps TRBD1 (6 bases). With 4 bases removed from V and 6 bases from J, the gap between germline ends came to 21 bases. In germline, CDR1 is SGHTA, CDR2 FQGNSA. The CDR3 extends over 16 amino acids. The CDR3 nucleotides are TGTGCCAGCAGCTCCATCCGACAGGCGCGGCGGAATGGCTACACCTTC. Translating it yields CASSSIRQARRNGYTF.

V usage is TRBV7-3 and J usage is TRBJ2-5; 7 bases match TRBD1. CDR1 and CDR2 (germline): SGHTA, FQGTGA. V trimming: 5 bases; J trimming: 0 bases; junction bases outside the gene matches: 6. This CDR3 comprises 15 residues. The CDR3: CASSPGTVYQETQYF. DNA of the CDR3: TGTGCCAGCAGCCCAGGGACAGTGTACCAAGAGACCCAGTACTTC.

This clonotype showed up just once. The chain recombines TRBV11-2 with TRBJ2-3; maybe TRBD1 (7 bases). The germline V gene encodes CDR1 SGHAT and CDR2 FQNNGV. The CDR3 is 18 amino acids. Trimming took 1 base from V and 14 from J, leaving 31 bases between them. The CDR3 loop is CASSLATIIGQGGAERYF. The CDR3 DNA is TGTGCCAGCAGCTTAGCTACTATTATTGGGCAGGGGGGCGCCGAGAGGTATTTT.

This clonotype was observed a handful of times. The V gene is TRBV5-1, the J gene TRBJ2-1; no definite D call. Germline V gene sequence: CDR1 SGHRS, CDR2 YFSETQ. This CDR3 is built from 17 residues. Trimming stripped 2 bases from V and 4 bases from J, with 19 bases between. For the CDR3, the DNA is TGCGCCAGCAGCTTAGGGATGGGAACCGACTTTTACAATGAGCAGTTCTTC. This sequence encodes CASSLGMGTDFYNEQFF.

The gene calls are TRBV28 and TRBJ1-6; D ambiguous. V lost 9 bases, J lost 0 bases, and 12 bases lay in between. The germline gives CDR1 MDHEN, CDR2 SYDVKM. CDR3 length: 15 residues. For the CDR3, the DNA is TGTGCCAGTACGAGACTGAGCTCCTATAATTCACCCCTCCACTTT. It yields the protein CASTRLSSYNSPLHF.

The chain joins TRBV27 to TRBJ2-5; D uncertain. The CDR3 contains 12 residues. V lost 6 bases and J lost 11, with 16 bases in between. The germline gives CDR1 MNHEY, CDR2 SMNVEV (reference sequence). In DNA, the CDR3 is TGTGCCAGCAGACACAACAACAATGAGCAGTACTTC. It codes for CASRHNNNEQYF.

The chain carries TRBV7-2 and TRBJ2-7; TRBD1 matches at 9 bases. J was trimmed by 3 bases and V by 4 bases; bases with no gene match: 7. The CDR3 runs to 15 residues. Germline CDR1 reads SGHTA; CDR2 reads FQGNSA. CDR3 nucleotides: TGTGCCAGCAGCTCATTGGACAGGGGAATCTACGAGCAGTACTTC. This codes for CASSSLDRGIYEQYF.

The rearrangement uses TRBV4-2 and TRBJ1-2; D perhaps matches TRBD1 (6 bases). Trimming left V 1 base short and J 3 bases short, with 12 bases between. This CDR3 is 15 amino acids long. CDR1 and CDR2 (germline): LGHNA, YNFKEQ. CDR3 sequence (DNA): TGTGCCAGCAGCCAAGGGCGGGACACCTACTATGGCTACACCTTC. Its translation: CASSQGRDTYYGYTF.

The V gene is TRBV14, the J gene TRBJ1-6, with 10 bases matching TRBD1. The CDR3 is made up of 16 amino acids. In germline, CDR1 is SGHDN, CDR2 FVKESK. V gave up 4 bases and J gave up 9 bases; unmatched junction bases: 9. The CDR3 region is CASSPRQGASLSPLHF. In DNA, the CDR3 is TGTGCCAGCAGCCCTCGACAGGGGGCCTCACTTTCACCCCTCCACTTT.

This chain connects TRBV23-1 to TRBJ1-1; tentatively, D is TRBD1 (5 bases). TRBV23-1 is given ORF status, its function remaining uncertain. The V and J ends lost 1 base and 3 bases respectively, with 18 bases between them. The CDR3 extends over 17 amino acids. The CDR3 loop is CASSQYARVGLDTEAFF. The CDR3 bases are TGCGCCAGCAGTCAATACGCCCGAGTGGGGCTTGACACTGAAGCTTTCTTT.

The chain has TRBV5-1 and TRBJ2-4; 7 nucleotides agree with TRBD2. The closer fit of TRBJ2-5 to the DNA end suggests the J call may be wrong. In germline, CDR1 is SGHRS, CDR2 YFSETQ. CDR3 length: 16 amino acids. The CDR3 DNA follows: TGCGCCAGCAGCTTGGTGGGCTCTGGAGCGGGGGAGACCCAGTACTTC. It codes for CASSLVGSGAGETQYF.

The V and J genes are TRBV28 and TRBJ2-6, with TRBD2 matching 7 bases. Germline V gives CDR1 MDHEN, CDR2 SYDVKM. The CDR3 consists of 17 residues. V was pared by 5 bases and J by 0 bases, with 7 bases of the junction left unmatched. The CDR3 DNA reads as TGTGCCAGCAGTGACCGGGACTACGACTCTGGGGCCAACGTCCTGACTTTC. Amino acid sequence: CASSDRDYDSGANVLTF.

The CDR3 reads CASSVPNGDTQYF. CDR3 DNA sequence: TGTGCCAGCAGCGTACCAAACGGGGATACGCAGTATTTT. This chain links TRBV9 with TRBJ2-3; D ambiguous. Germline V CDR1 and CDR2: SGDLS, YYNGEE. This CDR3 comprises 13 residues. Deletions cut 1 base from V and 6 bases from J, with 9 bases between.

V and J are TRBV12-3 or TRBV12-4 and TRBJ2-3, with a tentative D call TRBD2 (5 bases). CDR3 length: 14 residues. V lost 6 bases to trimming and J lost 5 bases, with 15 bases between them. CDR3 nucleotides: TGTGCCAGCAGAGGTCCCCGGACTGGAGATACGCAGTATTTT. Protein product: CASRGPRTGDTQYF.

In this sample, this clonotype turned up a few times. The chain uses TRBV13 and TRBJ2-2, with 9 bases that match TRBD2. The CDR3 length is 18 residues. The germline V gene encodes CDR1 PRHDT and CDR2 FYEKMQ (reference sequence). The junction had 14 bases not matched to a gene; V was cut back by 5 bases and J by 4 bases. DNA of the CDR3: TGTGCCAGCAGCACTGAAATGCCGGGACTAGCTTCCACCGGGGAGCTGTTTTTT. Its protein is CASSTEMPGLASTGELFF.